Below, 15 T cell receptor beta chains from the same sample are listed, as sequenced in a study of shared clonotypes between healthy human individuals. The protocol was immunoSEQ multiplex PCR, while the TCRdb copy is restricted to in-frame clones and leaves out a portion. Here the sample spans 470,000 or so clones, about 78% being singletons. Sequenced: PBMCs. These receptors were taken from a woman aged 40 to 55 in good health. Some clones in this sample may be carry-over from other donors' samples.

The CDR3 is CATSSLEKETQYF. CDR3 sequence (DNA): TGTGCCACCAGCAGTTTGGAAAAAGAGACCCAGTACTTC. The gene calls are TRBV15 and TRBJ2-5; D uncertain. This CDR3 has 13 amino acids. Trimming shortened V by 3 bases and J by 3 bases, and 8 bases separated the two germline ends. Germline CDR1 and CDR2: LNHNV and YYDKDF (reference sequence).

V gene TRBV7-9 combines with J gene TRBJ2-4; TRBD2 aligns across 11 bases. The CDR3 runs 16 residues. Germline CDR1 and CDR2: SEHNR and FQNEAQ (reference sequence). Trimming removed 5 bases from V and 9 bases from J; junction bases left unmatched: 12. The CDR3 DNA follows: TGTGCCAGCAGCGATATAGCGGGAGGGGGTGGAGGCATTCAGTACTTC. Protein sequence: CASSDIAGGGGGIQYF.

This chain links TRBV28 with TRBJ2-7; 12 nucleotides match TRBD1. Germline CDR1 MDHEN, CDR2 SYDVKM. This CDR3 contains 14 residues. With V trimmed by 4 bases and J by 5 bases, 3 bases remained unmatched. CDR3 sequence (DNA): TGTGCCAGCAGTTCGGGACAGGGGGCCCACGAGCAGTACTTC. Translated: CASSSGQGAHEQYF.

The J gene is TRBJ1-1, the V gene TRBV12-5, with D possibly TRBD1 on 5 matching bases. The CDR3 loop spans 18 amino acids. Germline CDR1 reads LGHNT; CDR2 reads FRNRAP. Trimming removed 0 bases from V and 0 bases from J, with 17 bases in between. The CDR3 spells CASGLVLGQGSMNTEAFF. The CDR3 DNA is TGTGCTAGTGGTTTGGTACTAGGGCAGGGCTCCATGAACACTGAAGCTTTCTTT.

This chain links TRBV2 with TRBJ2-1; D is unresolved. Germline V lookup: CDR1 SNHLY, CDR2 FYNNEI. V lost 11 bases and J lost 6, with 8 bases in between. CDR3 length equals 10 residues. This CDR3 is CAVDFNEQFF. CDR3 in DNA: TGTGCCGTCGACTTCAATGAGCAGTTCTTC.

V and J are TRBV5-6 and TRBJ2-5, with D hard to call. Germline V CDR1 and CDR2: SGHDT, YYEEEE. Trimming pared 0 bases from V and 7 bases from J, leaving 13 bases between. There are 14 residues in the CDR3. CDR3 protein: CASSLDSGWGTQYF. Here the CDR3 DNA reads TGTGCCAGCAGCTTGGATTCCGGGTGGGGGACCCAGTACTTC.

The CDR3 is CASSSLDREGRFDTQYF. In nucleotides, the CDR3 is TGTGCCAGCAGTTCCCTGGACAGGGAAGGCAGGTTTGATACGCAGTATTTT. The J gene is TRBJ2-3, the V gene TRBV28, with 8 bases aligning to TRBD1. V lost 4 bases and J lost 6; bases outside the gene matches: 15. Germline lookup yields CDR1 MDHEN and CDR2 SYDVKM. The CDR3 spans 17 residues.

The chain has TRBV27 and TRBJ2-1; possibly TRBD2 for D (7 bases). There are 15 residues in the CDR3. Trimming took off 4 bases at V and 5 bases at J, with 15 bases between the two ends. CDR1 is MNHEY and CDR2 is SMNVEV in the germline V gene (reference sequence). The CDR3 DNA sequence: TGTGCCAGCAGTTCCTCACGGGGGGCGCACAATGAGCAGTTCTTC. Translating it yields CASSSSRGAHNEQFF.

The V call is TRBV7-9, the J call TRBJ2-5; TRBD1 might be the D (6 bases). The CDR3 consists of 11 residues. V lost 5 bases and J lost 13, with 14 bases in between. Germline V CDR1 and CDR2: SEHNR, FQNEAQ (reference sequence). CDR3 nucleotide sequence: TGTGCCAGCAGCGCTGAGGGACACCCGTACTTC. It translates to CASSAEGHPYF.

Turning to this clone: The junction departs from the called germline gene at one end, perhaps through a read error. The chain recombines TRBV6-1 with TRBJ2-7; 8 positions match TRBD2. CDR1 is MNHNS and CDR2 is SASEGT in the germline V gene. CDR3 length equals 14 residues. Here the CDR3 reads CATAGGVPSSGLTF. CDR3 sequence (DNA): TGTGCCACAGCCGGGGGTGTACCATCTAGCGGGCTTACCTTC.

The chain joins TRBV4-2 to TRBJ2-3, with 15 positions matching TRBD2. The trim removed 1 base at V and 0 bases at J, leaving 2 bases unmatched. The length of the CDR3 is 18 residues. CDR1 is LGHNA, CDR2 YNFKEQ, per germline. CDR3 region: CASSQVGLAGGSTDTQYF. The CDR3 DNA is TGTGCCAGCAGCCAAGTGGGACTAGCGGGAGGAAGCACAGATACGCAGTATTTT.

The chain employs TRBV4-3 and TRBJ2-7, with TRBD1 matching 7 bases. Unmatched junction bases numbered 13, after V lost 4 bases and J lost 4 bases. The germline CDR1 and CDR2 sequences are LGHNA and YSLEER. The CDR3 loop spans 16 amino acids. CDR3 DNA: TGCGCCAGCAGCCCTCAGACAGGGATTTTGGGTTACGAGCAGTACTTC. Translation: CASSPQTGILGYEQYF.

As regards this clone: Other DNA variants within this sample encode the same CDR3. The chain joins TRBV7-2 to TRBJ1-1; maybe TRBD1 (5 bases). The ends were cut back, 3 bases at V and 1 base at J, with 6 bases in the middle. This CDR3 is 13 amino acids long. CDR1 is SGHTA, CDR2 FQGNSA, per germline. The CDR3 sequence: CASSFGGNTEAFF. The CDR3 nucleotides read TGTGCCAGCAGCTTCGGGGGGAACACTGAAGCTTTCTTT.

The V call is TRBV5-1, the J call TRBJ2-7; the D is unclear. Germline CDR1 and CDR2: SGHRS and YFSETQ. This CDR3 contains 14 residues. Trimming left V 4 bases short and J 6 bases short, with 17 bases between. This CDR3 is CASSPRSDPGEQYF. The CDR3 DNA follows: TGCGCCAGCAGCCCCAGAAGCGACCCGGGCGAGCAGTACTTC.

This clone was recorded a few times. V is TRBV19 and J is TRBJ2-2; D may be TRBD2 (5 bases). Germline lookup yields CDR1 LNHDA and CDR2 SQIVND (reference sequence). Trimming shortened V by 3 bases and J by 6 bases, and 11 bases separated the two germline ends. CDR3 length equals 14 residues. The CDR3, as DNA: TGTGCCAGTAGTATCATGGGAGAATCCGGGGAGCTGTTTTTT. Translating it yields CASSIMGESGELFF.